Below, 2 T cell receptor beta chains from the same sample are listed, as sequenced in a study of OX40 agonist ivuxolimab in advanced cancers. Method: immunoSEQ multiplex PCR; TCRdb's copy keeps in-frame clones and lacks some. The sample shows 80,000 to 130,000 clones, about nine tenths of them seen only once. The sequencing used CD4+ or CD8+ T cells sorted from blood, collected in a trial of the OX40 agonist ivuxolimab. The source is an adult with an advanced solid tumor such as melanoma, head and neck, liver or kidney cancer.

This rearrangement joins TRBV14 to TRBJ2-7; D is undetermined. Between the trimmed V and J ends, which lost 7 bases and 2 bases, there was a span of 0 bases. The V gene's germline CDR1 is SGHDN and CDR2 FVKESK. The CDR3 loop spans 9 amino acids. CDR3 nucleotides: TGTGCCAGCACCTACGAGCAGTACTTC. It yields the protein CASTYEQYF.

The rearrangement joins TRBV4-3 to TRBJ1-3; D uncertain. This CDR3 is 19 amino acids long. Germline V gives CDR1 LGHNA, CDR2 YSLEER. The V gene lost 0 bases and the J gene lost 0 bases, with 18 bases spanning the gap. DNA for the CDR3: TGCGCCAGCAGCCAAGAAACATCGAGGCAGCGGGGCTCTGGAAACACCATATATTTT. Residues: CASSQETSRQRGSGNTIYF.